These 17 T cell receptor beta chains were sequenced from one sample in a study of sequential checkpoint blockade in melanoma. Treatment here: randomized to nivolumab then ipilimumab (arm A) or the reverse (arm B). Assay used: immunoSEQ multiplex PCR; TCRdb lists only in-frame clones, some missing. This table holds tens of thousands of clones, approximately 86% found once. Sequencing was performed on CD8+ T cells sorted from blood (inferred from file names), taken from a patient given nivolumab and ipilimumab in sequence. The receptors were gathered from a human donor with melanoma.

This rearrangement joins TRBV6-1 to TRBJ1-1, with D possibly matching TRBD1 (5 bases). CDR3 length equals 13 residues. The V end lost 8 bases, the J end lost 7 bases, and 17 bases lay between the germline ends. The germline V gene encodes CDR1 MNHNS and CDR2 SASEGT. CDR3 nucleotides: TGTGCCAGCGAACTAGGGGCGGGGGGTGAAGCTTTCTTT. Translating gives CASELGAGGEAFF.

The gene calls are TRBV29-1 and TRBJ2-1; D call uncertain. The ends were cut back, 1 base at V and 9 bases at J, with 10 bases in the middle. Germline V CDR1 and CDR2: SQVTM, ANQGSEA. CDR3 length: 12 residues. The CDR3 loop is CSVEVPRAEQFF. In nucleotides, the CDR3 is TGCAGCGTTGAAGTCCCTCGAGCTGAGCAGTTCTTC.

The V gene is TRBV4-1, the J gene TRBJ2-1; 10 bases line up with TRBD2. The CDR3 runs 17 residues. V trimming: 0 bases; J trimming: 6 bases; junction bases outside the gene matches: 8. In germline, CDR1 is MGHRA, CDR2 YSYEKL. Written as DNA, the CDR3 is TGCGCCAGCAGCCAAGATTTTCCTAGCGGGAGTAGCAATGAGCAGTTCTTC. Translation gives CASSQDFPSGSSNEQFF.

Within the sample, this clone is medium-sized. The chain links TRBV14 to TRBJ2-1, with 8 bases fitting TRBD2. CDR1 and CDR2 (germline): SGHDN, FVKESK. Trimming at V came to 6 bases and at J to 7 bases, leaving 8 bases not matched to a gene. The CDR3 has 14 amino acids. The CDR3, as DNA: TGTGCCAGCAGTGGAAGCGGGAGTTCGAATGAGCAGTTCTTC. This gives the protein CASSGSGSSNEQFF. Complete variable domain (other parts from reference TRBV14 and TRBJ2-1): EAGVTQFPSHSVIEKGQTVTLRCDPISGHDNLYWYRRVMGKEIKFLLHFVKESKQDESGMPNNRFLAERTGGTYSTLKVQPAELEDSGVYFCASSGSGSSNEQFFGPGTRLTVL.

This chain links TRBV6-4 with TRBJ2-2; 14 positions match TRBD2. The length of the CDR3 is 16 residues. Germline CDR1 reads MRHNA; CDR2 reads SNTAGT. Losses at the gene ends were 4 bases for V and 4 bases for J; bases not matched to a gene: 2. CDR3 DNA sequence: TGTGCCAGCAGTGGGGGGACTAGCGGGAGCACCGGGGAGCTGTTTTTT. Protein sequence: CASSGGTSGSTGELFF.

This clone has just a few counts. This chain joins TRBV4-2 and TRBJ1-1; D perhaps matches TRBD1 (6 bases). This CDR3 region has 18 residues. From germline, CDR1 is LGHNA and CDR2 YNFKEQ. The V and J ends lost 1 base and 1 base respectively, with 19 bases between them. The CDR3 nucleotides read TGTGCCAGCAGCCAAGGCCCAGGGACAAACACACCGAACACTGAAGCTTTCTTT. Translating it yields CASSQGPGTNTPNTEAFF.

The chain links TRBV11-2 to TRBJ2-7; D not resolved. The germline V gene has CDR1 SGHAT and CDR2 FQNNGV. V lost 4 bases to trimming and J lost 4 bases, with 5 bases between them. The CDR3 is 11 amino acids. The CDR3 reads CASSSVYEQYF. In DNA form, the CDR3 reads TGTGCCAGCAGCTCCGTGTACGAGCAGTACTTC.

This clone appeared once. A read error may produce the germline difference seen at one junction end. The V and J genes are TRBV7-7 and TRBJ2-1; D gene uncertain. This CDR3 is built from 15 residues. The germline gives CDR1 SSHAT, CDR2 FNYEAQ (reference sequence). The DNA for the CDR3 is TGTGCTAGCAGCTTAGACCTGAGCTCCTACAATGAGCAGTTCTTC. This gives the protein CASSLDLSSYNEQFF. The whole variable domain, remainder taken from reference TRBV7-7 and TRBJ2-1, is GAGVSQSPRYKVTKRGQDVTLRCDPISSHATLYWYQQALGQGPEFLTYFNYEAQPDKSGLPSDRFSAERPEGSISTLTIQRTEQRDSAMYRCASSLDLSSYNEQFFGPGTRLTVL.

V and J are TRBV4-3 and TRBJ2-2; no clear D. The CDR3 consists of 14 residues. V shed 0 bases and J shed 6 bases, with 8 bases lying between them. Germline V gives CDR1 LGHNA, CDR2 YSLEER. The CDR3 loop reads CASSQEQTPGELFF. CDR3 DNA: TGCGCCAGCAGCCAAGAACAGACACCCGGGGAGCTGTTTTTT.

This clone was recorded once. The chain carries TRBV5-5 and TRBJ2-7; D possibly corresponds to TRBD2 (7 bases). The germline V gene has CDR1 SGHKS and CDR2 YYEKEE (reference sequence). V was pared by 0 bases and J by 7 bases, with 14 bases between. The CDR3 has 14 residues. The CDR3 loop is CASSLGGGLREQYF. The CDR3 coding sequence is TGTGCCAGCAGCTTGGGGGGGGGCTTGAGGGAGCAGTACTTC.

In this sample, this clone turned up once. V and J are TRBV29-1 and TRBJ2-1; 10 positions match TRBD1. The V and J ends lost 6 bases and 6 bases, in that order; junction bases with no gene match: 8. The CDR3 sequence is 14 residues long. Germline V gives CDR1 SQVTM, CDR2 ANQGSEA. CDR3 residues: CSVGTGALRNEQFF. The CDR3 DNA reads TGCAGCGTAGGGACAGGGGCCCTCCGCAATGAGCAGTTCTTC.

This clone occurred once. The J gene is TRBJ1-1, the V gene TRBV7-9; the match to TRBD1 covers 7 bases. V trimming: 5 bases; J trimming: 1 base; junction bases outside the gene matches: 1. The CDR3 is 13 residues long. Germline V gene lookup returns CDR1 SEHNR and CDR2 FQNEAQ (reference sequence). The CDR3 loop reads CASSRQGNTEAFF. DNA of the CDR3: TGTGCCAGCAGCCGACAGGGGAACACTGAAGCTTTCTTT.

This clone showed up just a few times. J is TRBJ2-4 and V is TRBV4-3; 14 bases fit TRBD2. Germline values: CDR1 LGHNA, CDR2 YSLEER. The junction had 8 bases not matched to a gene; V was cut back by 4 bases and J by 0 bases. The CDR3 contains 19 residues. CDR3 sequence reads: CASSPGTSGGYLAKNIQYF. CDR3 DNA sequence: TGCGCCAGCAGCCCAGGGACTAGCGGGGGCTATCTAGCCAAAAACATTCAGTACTTC.

V and J are TRBV5-1 and TRBJ1-2; 7 nucleotides line up with TRBD1. The germline gives CDR1 SGHRS, CDR2 YFSETQ. The CDR3 spans 12 residues. Trimming cost V 0 bases and J 8 bases; bases outside gene matches: 1. CDR3 residues: CASSLEGAGYTF. The CDR3 coding sequence is TGCGCCAGCAGCTTGGAGGGGGCGGGCTACACCTTC. The entire variable domain, with the rest obtained from reference TRBV5-1 and TRBJ1-2, is as follows: KAGVTQTPRYLIKTRGQQVTLSCSPISGHRSVSWYQQTPGQGLQFLFEYFSETQRNKGNFPGRFSGRQFSNSRSEMNVSTLELGDSALYLCASSLEGAGYTFGSGTRLTVV.

The chain carries TRBV7-2 and TRBJ2-3; 7 bases align to TRBD2. The CDR3 covers 19 residues. Trimming cost V 1 base and J 0 bases; bases outside gene matches: 13. Germline V gives CDR1 SGHTA, CDR2 FQGNSA. In nucleotides, the CDR3 is TGTACCAGCAGCTTAGACTACAGGTTTCGGCGGGGGAGCACAGATACGCAGTATTTT. It is translated as CTSSLDYRFRRGSTDTQYF.

This sequence joins TRBV15 and TRBJ2-1, with D possibly TRBD2 on 6 matching bases. Deletions cut 2 bases from V and 0 bases from J, with 11 bases between. The germline V gene has CDR1 LNHNV and CDR2 YYDKDF (reference sequence). The CDR3 consists of 16 residues. The CDR3 coding sequence is TGTGCCACCAGCAGACCTGACGGGAGCTCCTACAATGAGCAGTTCTTC. Amino acids: CATSRPDGSSYNEQFF. The full variable domain, rest sourced from reference TRBV15 and TRBJ2-1, is DAMVIQNPRYQVTQFGKPVTLSCSQTLNHNVMYWYQQKSSQAPKLLFHYYDKDFNNEADTPDNFQSRRPNTSFCFLDIRSPGLGDTAMYLCATSRPDGSSYNEQFFGPGTRLTVL.

This chain joins TRBV6-5 and TRBJ1-1; 7 bases agree with TRBD1. This CDR3 spans 15 amino acids. V was pared by 4 bases and J by 0 bases, with 5 bases of the junction left unmatched. Germline V gene data show CDR1 as MNHEY and CDR2 as SVGAGI. The chain's CDR3 is CASSSADRVNTEAFF. The DNA for the CDR3 is TGTGCCAGCAGTTCCGCTGACAGGGTGAACACTGAAGCTTTCTTT.